These 10 T cell receptor beta chains originate from one sample sequenced in a study of neoadjuvant nivolumab and ipilimumab in lung cancer. Assay: immunoSEQ multiplex PCR; the TCRdb copy retains only in-frame clones and omits some. The table lists approximately 30,000 clones, 90% of them singletons. Here the sequenced sample was peripheral blood, taken after neoadjuvant nivolumab, alone or with ipilimumab, at or shortly before surgery. These receptors were obtained from an adult with non-small cell lung cancer.

Points on this clone: The same CDR3 is also encoded by other DNA sequences in this sample. This chain links TRBV20-1 with TRBJ1-2; D not resolved. Trimming took off 3 bases at V and 2 bases at J, with 4 bases between the two ends. Germline CDR1 and CDR2: DFQATT and SNEGSKA (reference sequence). The CDR3 loop spans 11 amino acids. The CDR3, as DNA: TGCAGTGCTAGTCCCAACTATGGCTACACCTTC. Translating gives CSASPNYGYTF.

The CDR3 nucleotides read TGTGCCAGCAGTGAAGCACGGACAGGGCTAACCTCTGGGGCCAACGTCCTGACTTTC. Translating gives CASSEARTGLTSGANVLTF. This chain links TRBV2 with TRBJ2-6; 8 nucleotides agree with TRBD1. This CDR3 comprises 19 residues. J lost 0 bases, V lost 0 bases, and 7 bases had no gene match. Germline assignment: CDR1 SNHLY and CDR2 FYNNEI.

This clone was picked up a small number of times. This chain's CDR3 is CASSERIRGYENTGELFF. In DNA, the CDR3 is TGCGCCAGCAGTGAGAGGATCCGTGGGTACGAGAACACCGGGGAGCTGTTTTTT. V and J are TRBV10-1 and TRBJ2-2, with no clear D. V lost 2 bases to trimming and J lost 1 base, with 17 bases between them. CDR1 and CDR2 from the germline V gene are WNHNN and SYGVQD (reference sequence). The CDR3 consists of 18 residues.

V is TRBV19 and J is TRBJ1-1; D ambiguous. The CDR3 runs to 15 residues. With 9 bases removed from V and 0 bases from J, the gap between germline ends came to 17 bases. Germline CDR1 and CDR2: LNHDA and SQIVND (reference sequence). CDR3 amino acids: CASSLRRVLNTEAFF. The CDR3 coding sequence is TGTGCCAGCAGTTTGAGGAGAGTATTGAACACTGAAGCTTTCTTT.

The rearrangement joins TRBV7-2 to TRBJ1-1; D remains ambiguous. The V and J ends lost 5 bases and 4 bases respectively, with 14 bases between them. Per the germline V gene, CDR1 is SGHTA and CDR2 is FQGNSA. This CDR3 contains 14 residues. In nucleotides, the CDR3 is TGTGCCAGCAGCCCCTCCGTGCGGGGCACTGAAGCTTTCTTT. This translates into CASSPSVRGTEAFF.

CDR3 sequence (DNA): TGTGCCAGCTCACCACCGGTGGCCGGGTCGGAGACCCAGTACTTC. Its translation: CASSPPVAGSETQYF. V is TRBV18 and J is TRBJ2-5, with D uncertain. There are 15 residues in the CDR3. V gave up 0 bases and J gave up 5 bases, with 13 bases separating them. CDR1 is KGHSH and CDR2 is LQKENI in the germline V gene.

The chain uses TRBV5-6 and TRBJ2-2; D is perhaps TRBD1 or TRBD2 (5 bases each). V was clipped by 4 bases and J by 1 base, with 14 bases between them. The germline CDR1 and CDR2 sequences are SGHDT and YYEEEE. This CDR3 has 16 amino acids. The CDR3 spells CASSPLGTVNTGELFF. CDR3 in DNA: TGTGCCAGCAGCCCGTTGGGGACGGTGAACACCGGGGAGCTGTTTTTT.

The chain recombines TRBV18 with TRBJ1-3, with D uncertain. This CDR3 has 14 residues. V dropped 4 bases and J dropped 0 bases, with 7 bases sitting between them. Looked up from germline, CDR1 is KGHSH and CDR2 is LQKENI. The CDR3 is CASSQGSSGNTIYF. DNA of the CDR3: TGTGCCAGCTCACAGGGAAGCTCTGGAAACACCATATATTTT.

Written as DNA, the CDR3 is TGTGCCAGCAGCCCGGGACTAGCGGGGGACCACTACGAGCAGTACTTC. This gives the protein CASSPGLAGDHYEQYF. The V and J genes are TRBV5-6 and TRBJ2-7; 14 positions agree with TRBD2. V lost 4 bases and J lost 3; bases outside the gene matches: 6. Germline V gene lookup returns CDR1 SGHDT and CDR2 YYEEEE. The CDR3 length is 16 residues.

The rearrangement links TRBV5-1 to TRBJ1-1; D call uncertain. Trimming left V 0 bases short and J 5 bases short, with 14 bases between. The CDR3 sequence is 15 residues long. CDR1 is SGHRS, CDR2 YFSETQ, per germline. The CDR3 DNA is TGCGCCAGCAGCTTGGAGGGTTGGTCCTGGACTGAAGCTTTCTTT. Encoded protein: CASSLEGWSWTEAFF.